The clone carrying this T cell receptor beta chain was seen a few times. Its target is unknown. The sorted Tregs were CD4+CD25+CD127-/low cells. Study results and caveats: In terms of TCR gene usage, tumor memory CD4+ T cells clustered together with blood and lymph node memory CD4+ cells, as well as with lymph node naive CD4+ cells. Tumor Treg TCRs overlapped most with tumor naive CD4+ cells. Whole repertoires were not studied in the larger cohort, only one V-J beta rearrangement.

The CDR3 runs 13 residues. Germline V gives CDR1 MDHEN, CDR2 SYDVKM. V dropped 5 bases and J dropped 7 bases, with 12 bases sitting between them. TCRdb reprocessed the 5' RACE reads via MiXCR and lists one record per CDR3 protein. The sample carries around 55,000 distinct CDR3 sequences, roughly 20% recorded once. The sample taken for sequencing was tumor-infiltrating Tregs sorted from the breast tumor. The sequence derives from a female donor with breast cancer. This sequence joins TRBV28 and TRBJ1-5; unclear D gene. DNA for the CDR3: TGTGCCAGCAGTCCAACGGACGGCCAGCCCCAGCATTTT. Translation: CASSPTDGQPQHF.